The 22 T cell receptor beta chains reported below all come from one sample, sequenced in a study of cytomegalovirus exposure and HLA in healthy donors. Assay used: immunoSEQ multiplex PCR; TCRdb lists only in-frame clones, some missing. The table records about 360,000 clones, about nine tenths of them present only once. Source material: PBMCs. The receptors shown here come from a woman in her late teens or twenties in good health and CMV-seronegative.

CDR3 sequence reads: CASRRERHTGELFF. The CDR3 DNA follows: TGTGCCAGCAGGCGGGAGAGGCACACCGGGGAGCTGTTTTTT. The chain couples TRBV7-8 to TRBJ2-2; 7 nucleotides agree with TRBD2. CDR1 SGHVS and CDR2 FQNEAQ come from the germline V gene. The trim removed 6 bases at V and 3 bases at J, leaving 4 bases unmatched. The CDR3 has 14 amino acids.

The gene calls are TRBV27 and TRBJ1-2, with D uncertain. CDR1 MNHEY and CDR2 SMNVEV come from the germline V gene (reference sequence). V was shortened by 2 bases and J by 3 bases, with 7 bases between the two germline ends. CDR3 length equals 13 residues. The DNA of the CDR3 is TGTGCCAGCAGTTTAAGTACGGACTATGGCTACACCTTC. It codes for CASSLSTDYGYTF.

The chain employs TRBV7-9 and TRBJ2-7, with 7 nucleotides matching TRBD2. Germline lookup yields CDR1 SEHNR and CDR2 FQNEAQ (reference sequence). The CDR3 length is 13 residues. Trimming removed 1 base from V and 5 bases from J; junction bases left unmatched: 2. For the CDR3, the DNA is TGTGCCAGCAGCTTAGAGCTAGCGGACGAGCAGTACTTC. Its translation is CASSLELADEQYF.

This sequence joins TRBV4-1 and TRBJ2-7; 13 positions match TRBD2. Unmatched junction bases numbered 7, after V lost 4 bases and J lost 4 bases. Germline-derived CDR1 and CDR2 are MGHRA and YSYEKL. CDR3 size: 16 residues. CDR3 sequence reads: CASSRGLAGETYEQYF. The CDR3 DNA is TGCGCCAGCAGCCGCGGACTAGCGGGAGAAACTTACGAGCAGTACTTC.

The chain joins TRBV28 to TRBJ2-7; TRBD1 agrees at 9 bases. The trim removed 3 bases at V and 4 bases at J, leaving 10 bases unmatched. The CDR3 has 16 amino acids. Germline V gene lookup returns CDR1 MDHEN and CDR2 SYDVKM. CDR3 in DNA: TGTGCCAGCAGTTTGGACCCTACAGGGGGCGATTACGAGCAGTACTTC. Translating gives CASSLDPTGGDYEQYF.

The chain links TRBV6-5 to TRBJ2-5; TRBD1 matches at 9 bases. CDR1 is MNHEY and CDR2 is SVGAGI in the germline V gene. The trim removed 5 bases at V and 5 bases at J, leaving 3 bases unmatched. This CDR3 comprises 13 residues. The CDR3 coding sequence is TGTGCCAGCAGTCGAGACAGGGGGGAGACCCAGTACTTC. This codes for CASSRDRGETQYF.

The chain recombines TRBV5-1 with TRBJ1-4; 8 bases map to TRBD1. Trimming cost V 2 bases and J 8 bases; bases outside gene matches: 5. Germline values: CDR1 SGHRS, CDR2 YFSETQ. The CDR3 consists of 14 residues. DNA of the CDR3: TGCGCCAGCAGCTTTGGGCAGGGGGCCGAAAAACTGTTTTTT. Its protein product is CASSFGQGAEKLFF.

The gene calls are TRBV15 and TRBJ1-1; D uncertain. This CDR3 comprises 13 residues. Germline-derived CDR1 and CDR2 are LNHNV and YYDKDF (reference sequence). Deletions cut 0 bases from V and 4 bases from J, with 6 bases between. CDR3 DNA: TGTGCCACCAGCAGAGATATGAGCACTGAAGCTTTCTTT. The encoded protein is CATSRDMSTEAFF.

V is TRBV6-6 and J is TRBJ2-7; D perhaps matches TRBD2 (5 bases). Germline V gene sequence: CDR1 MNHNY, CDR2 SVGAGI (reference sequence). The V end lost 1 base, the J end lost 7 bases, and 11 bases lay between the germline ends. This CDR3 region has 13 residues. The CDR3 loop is CASSYFSSGEQYF. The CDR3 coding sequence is TGTGCCAGCAGTTACTTCTCATCGGGGGAGCAGTACTTC.

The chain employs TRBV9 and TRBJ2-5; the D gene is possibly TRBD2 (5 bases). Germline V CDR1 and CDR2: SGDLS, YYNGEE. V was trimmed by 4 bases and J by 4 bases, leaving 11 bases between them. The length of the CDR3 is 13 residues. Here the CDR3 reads CASSPRGTETQYF. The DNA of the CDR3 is TGTGCCAGCAGCCCACGGGGTACAGAGACCCAGTACTTC.

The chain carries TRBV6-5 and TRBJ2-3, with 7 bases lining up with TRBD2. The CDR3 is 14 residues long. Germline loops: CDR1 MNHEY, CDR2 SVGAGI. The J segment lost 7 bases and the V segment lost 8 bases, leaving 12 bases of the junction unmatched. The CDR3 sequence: CASSEPGSGNTQYF. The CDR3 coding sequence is TGTGCCAGCTCCGAACCGGGGAGCGGGAATACGCAGTATTTT.

For the CDR3, the DNA is TGTGCCATCAGTGAGGGGGAGGAACGCACAGATACGCAGTATTTT. It yields the protein CAISEGEERTDTQYF. The chain has TRBV10-3 and TRBJ2-3, with TRBD2 as a possible D gene (6 bases). This CDR3 region has 15 residues. With 2 bases removed from V and 1 base from J, the gap between germline ends came to 10 bases. Germline values: CDR1 ENHRY, CDR2 SYGVKD.

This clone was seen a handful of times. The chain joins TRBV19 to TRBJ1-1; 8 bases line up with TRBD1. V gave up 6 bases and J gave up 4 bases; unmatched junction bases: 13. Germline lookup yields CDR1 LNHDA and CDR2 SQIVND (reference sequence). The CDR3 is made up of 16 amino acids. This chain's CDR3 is CASRNGQGPFGTEAFF. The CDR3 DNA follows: TGTGCCAGTAGAAATGGACAGGGCCCATTTGGCACTGAAGCTTTCTTT.

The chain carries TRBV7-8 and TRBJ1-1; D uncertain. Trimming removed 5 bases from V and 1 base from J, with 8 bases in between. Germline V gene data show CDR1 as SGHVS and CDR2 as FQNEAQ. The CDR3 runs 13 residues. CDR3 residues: CASSLQWNTEAFF. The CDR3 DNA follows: TGTGCCAGCAGCCTCCAGTGGAACACTGAAGCTTTCTTT. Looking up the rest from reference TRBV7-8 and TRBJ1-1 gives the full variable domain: GAGVSQSPRYKVAKRGQDVALRCDPISGHVSLFWYQQALGQGPEFLTYFQNEAQLDKSGLPSDRFFAERPEGSVSTLKIQRTQQEDSAVYLCASSLQWNTEAFFGQGTRLTVV.

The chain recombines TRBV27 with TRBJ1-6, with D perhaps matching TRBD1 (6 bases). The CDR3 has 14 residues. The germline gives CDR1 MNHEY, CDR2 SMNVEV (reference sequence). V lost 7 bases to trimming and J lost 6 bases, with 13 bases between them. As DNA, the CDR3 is TGTGCCAGCACCACAGGACAGAGTAATTCACCCCTCCACTTT. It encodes CASTTGQSNSPLHF.

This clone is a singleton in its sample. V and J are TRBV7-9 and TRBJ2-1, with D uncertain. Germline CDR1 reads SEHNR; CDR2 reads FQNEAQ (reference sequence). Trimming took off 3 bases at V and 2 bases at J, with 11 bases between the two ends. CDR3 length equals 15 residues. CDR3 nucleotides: TGTGCCAGCAGCTTGAGCGTCCGGACCTACAATGAGCAGTTCTTC. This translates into CASSLSVRTYNEQFF.

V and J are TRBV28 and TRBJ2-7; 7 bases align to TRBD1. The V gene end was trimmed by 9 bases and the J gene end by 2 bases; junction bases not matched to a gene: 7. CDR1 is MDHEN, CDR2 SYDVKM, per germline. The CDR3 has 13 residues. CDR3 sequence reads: CASTGDSTYEQYF. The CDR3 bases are TGTGCCAGTACAGGGGACAGTACCTACGAGCAGTACTTC.

Here the CDR3 reads CASSSAGTGLEKTQYF. In DNA form, the CDR3 reads TGTGCCAGCAGCTCGGCAGGGACAGGGCTTGAAAAGACCCAGTACTTC. The V gene is TRBV7-9, the J gene TRBJ2-5; 9 nucleotides match TRBD1. CDR3 length equals 16 residues. The ends lost 4 bases at V and 6 bases at J; junction bases unmatched: 12. Germline V gene data show CDR1 as SEHNR and CDR2 as FQNEAQ (reference sequence).

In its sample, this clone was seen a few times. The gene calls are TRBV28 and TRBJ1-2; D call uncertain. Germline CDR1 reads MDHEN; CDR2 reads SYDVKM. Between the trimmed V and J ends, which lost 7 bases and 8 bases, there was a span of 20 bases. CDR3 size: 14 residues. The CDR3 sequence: CASTNRGGSKGYTF. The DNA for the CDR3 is TGTGCCAGCACCAACCGAGGAGGGTCTAAAGGCTACACCTTC.

The CDR3 loop reads CASSEQASGHNEQFF. CDR3 DNA sequence: TGTGCCAGCAGTGAACAAGCCTCAGGTCACAATGAGCAGTTCTTC. V is TRBV6-1 and J is TRBJ2-1; D not resolved. Trimming removed 2 bases at V and 5 bases at J, with 13 bases between. CDR3 length: 15 residues. The germline V gene has CDR1 MNHNS and CDR2 SASEGT.

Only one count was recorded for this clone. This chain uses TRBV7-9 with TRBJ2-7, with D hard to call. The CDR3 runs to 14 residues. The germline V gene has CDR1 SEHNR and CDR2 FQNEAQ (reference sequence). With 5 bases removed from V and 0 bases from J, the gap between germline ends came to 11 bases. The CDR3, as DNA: TGTGCCAGCAGCCCCGGCGGAAACTCCTACGAGCAGTACTTC. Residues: CASSPGGNSYEQYF.

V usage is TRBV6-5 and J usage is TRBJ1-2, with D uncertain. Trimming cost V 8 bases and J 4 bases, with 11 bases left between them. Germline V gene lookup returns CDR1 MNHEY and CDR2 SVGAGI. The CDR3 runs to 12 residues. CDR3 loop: CASFGRGYGYTF. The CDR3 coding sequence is TGTGCCAGCTTTGGCCGAGGCTATGGCTACACCTTC.